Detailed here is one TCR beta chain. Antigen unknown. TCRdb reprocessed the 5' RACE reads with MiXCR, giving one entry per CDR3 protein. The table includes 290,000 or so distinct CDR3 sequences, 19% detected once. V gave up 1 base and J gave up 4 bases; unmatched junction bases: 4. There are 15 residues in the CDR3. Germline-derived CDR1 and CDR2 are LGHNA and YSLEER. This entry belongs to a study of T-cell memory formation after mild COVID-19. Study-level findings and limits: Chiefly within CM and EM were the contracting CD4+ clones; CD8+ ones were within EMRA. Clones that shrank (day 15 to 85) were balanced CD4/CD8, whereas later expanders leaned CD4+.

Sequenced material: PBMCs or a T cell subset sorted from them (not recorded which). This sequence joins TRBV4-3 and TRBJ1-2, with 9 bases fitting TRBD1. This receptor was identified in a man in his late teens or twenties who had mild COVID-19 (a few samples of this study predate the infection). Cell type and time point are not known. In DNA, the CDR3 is TGCGCCAGCAGCCAAGGGACAGGGGTTAGCTATGGCTACACCTTC. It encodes CASSQGTGVSYGYTF.